This T cell receptor (beta chain) was sequenced for a study of blood T cell repertoires in COVID-19. The wider study: Both acute and convalescent COVID-19 samples were obtained from the United States, Italy and Spain. Sources were T cells, B-cell-depleted T cells, or PBMCs; the material itself was cDNA or gDNA.

V dropped 2 bases and J dropped 3; count of bases not matched to a gene: 6. CDR1 and CDR2 (germline): ENHRY, SYGVKD. The CDR3 consists of 15 residues. Patients in Seattle were enrolled during active infection, then followed longitudinally. Sequencing was performed with immunoSEQ multiplex PCR; in TCRdb, only in-frame clones are kept and a portion is missing. Among approximately 110,000 clones listed, 85% to 90% were seen once. Sequencing was carried out using peripheral blood. The J gene is TRBJ1-1, the V gene TRBV10-3; TRBD1 agrees at 7 bases. The receptor's source is a woman of 80 years or more with COVID-19, enrolled during active disease. The CDR3 here is CAISERDSIDTEAFF. The CDR3 bases are TGTGCCATCAGTGAGCGGGACAGTATTGACACTGAAGCTTTCTTT.